This T cell receptor beta chain was captured in a study of regulatory T cells in long-lasting Graves disease. Study outcomes and limitations: Favored usage of TRBV28, TRBJ1-2 and TRBJ2-5 was recorded in persistent disease.

CDR3 size: 14 residues. V trimming: 8 bases; J trimming: 6 bases; junction bases outside the gene matches: 12. Germline V CDR1 and CDR2: MNHEY, SMNVEV (reference sequence). In building TCR beta libraries, iRepertoire HTBI primers were used together with Arm-PCR of CDR3 regions. A single record per CDR3 protein comes from TCRdb applying MiXCR to the multiplex PCR reads. The table lists under 300,000 distinct CDR3 sequences, approximately 18% of them singletons. This clonotype appeared many times. Its antigen is unknown. Time point here: newly diagnosed GD, antithyroid drugs for less than 3 months. RNA extracted from PBMCs served as the sequencing template. This sample also appeared in a second study, on T cells in Graves' hyperthyroidism and ophthalmopathy. That paper adds: The TCR CDR3 first-round RT-PCR relied on the HTBI primer set.

This sequence originates from a woman younger than 45 with Graves disease. The rearrangement links TRBV27 to TRBJ2-7, with 8 bases matching TRBD1. Here the sequenced sample was peripheral blood mononuclear cells (PBMCs), taken at new diagnosis, from a patient treated with antithyroid drugs. The CDR3: CASQQQGTGGEQYF. CDR3 DNA sequence: TGTGCCAGCCAACAACAGGGGACAGGAGGCGAGCAGTACTTC.